This T cell receptor beta chain was retrieved from a study of identical twins. MiXCR was run by TCRdb on the 5' RACE reads, yielding one entry per CDR3 protein. The table lists around 250,000 distinct CDR3 sequences, 9.5% to 15% of them singletons. The CDR3 has 17 residues. The germline V gene encodes CDR1 SGHVS and CDR2 FNYEAQ. With V trimmed by 4 bases and J by 0 bases, 5 bases remained unmatched. The same specimen was also included in a second study, on yellow fever vaccine responses in identical twins.

Specimen: memory (CD45RO+) T cells sorted from blood. The J gene is TRBJ2-1, the V gene TRBV7-6; 11 positions agree with TRBD2. The sequence came from a woman aged 18-35 years in good health. The DNA of the CDR3 is TGTGCCAGCAGCTCCCGACTAGCGGGGACCTCCTACAATGAGCAGTTCTTC. Protein sequence: CASSSRLAGTSYNEQFF.